The clone carrying this T cell receptor (beta chain) has just a few counts. Antigen: not known. The TCR library protocol attached unique molecular identifiers to the individual cDNA molecules. TCRdb re-called the 5' RACE reads through MiXCR, storing one row per CDR3 protein. The profile shows approximately 65,000 distinct CDR3 sequences, approximately 13% of them singletons. This entry is derived from a study of early T cells in non-severe SARS-CoV-2 infection. For the study at large: Chains from this unsorted whole-blood bulk RNA could not be paired. Study results and limitations: Matching results from VDJdb favored anti-spike CD8 responses, leaving private and CD4 specificities undetected.

The V end lost 2 bases, the J end lost 2 bases, and 4 bases lay between the germline ends. CDR1 and CDR2 (germline): LGHNT, FRNRAP. This CDR3 is 13 amino acids long. Sequenced: whole blood. The gene calls are TRBV12-5 and TRBJ1-5; D is unresolved. This TCR was recovered from an adult who was a healthcare worker with PCR-confirmed SARS-CoV-2 infection or an uninfected control (not recorded which). CDR3 bases: TGTGCTAGTGGTTTGACAGGCAATCAGCCCCAGCATTTT. Translating gives CASGLTGNQPQHF.